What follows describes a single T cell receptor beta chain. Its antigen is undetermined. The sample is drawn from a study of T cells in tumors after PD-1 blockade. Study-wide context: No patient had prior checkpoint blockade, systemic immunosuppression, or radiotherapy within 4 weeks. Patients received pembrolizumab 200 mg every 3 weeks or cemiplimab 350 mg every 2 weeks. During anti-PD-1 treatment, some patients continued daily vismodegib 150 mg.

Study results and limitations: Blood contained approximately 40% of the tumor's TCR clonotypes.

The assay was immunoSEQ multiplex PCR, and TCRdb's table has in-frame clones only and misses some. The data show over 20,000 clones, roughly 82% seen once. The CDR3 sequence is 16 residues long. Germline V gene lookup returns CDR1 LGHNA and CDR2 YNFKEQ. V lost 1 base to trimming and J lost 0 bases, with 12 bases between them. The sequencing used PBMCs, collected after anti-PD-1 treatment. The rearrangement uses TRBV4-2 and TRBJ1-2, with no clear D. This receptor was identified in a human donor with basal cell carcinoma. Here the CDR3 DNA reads TGTGCCAGCAGCCAAGGCGGGCAGGAAGCTAACTATGGCTACACCTTC. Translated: CASSQGGQEANYGYTF.